This record concerns one T cell receptor beta chain sequence. The sample belongs to a study of blood T cell repertoires in COVID-19. V lost 7 bases to trimming and J lost 13 bases; unmatched junction nucleotides: 12. This CDR3 spans 13 amino acids. Per germline, CDR1 SGHAT and CDR2 FQNNGV. Profiled with immunoSEQ multiplex PCR; TCRdb holds only in-frame clones, not every one. The sample holds some 240,000 clones, roughly 83% seen once. This TCR came from a woman at least 80 years old with acute or convalescent COVID-19. Specimen: peripheral blood. The chain links TRBV11-2 to TRBJ1-1, with 10 bases lining up with TRBD1. CDR3 amino acids: CASTGGGQGNGFF. The CDR3 coding sequence is TGTGCCAGCACCGGGGGGGGACAGGGGAACGGTTTCTTT.